This T cell receptor beta chain was obtained from a study of cytomegalovirus exposure and HLA in healthy donors. General study results and limits: The majority of TCR sequences were rare, yet some public TCRs appeared in many donors.

The germline CDR1 and CDR2 sequences are MDHEN and SYDVKM. The CDR3 sequence is 14 residues long. Trimming took 5 bases from V and 1 from J, leaving 11 bases between them. This clone was found a few times. Its target is unknown. Each donor's status was that of a healthy bone marrow donor. The PCR ran on 60 Vbeta and 13 Jbeta primers. Some clones are missing from TCRdb's copy, which holds only in-frame ones; the method was immunoSEQ multiplex PCR. The sample yields more than 110,000 clones, about 71% seen once. The receptor comes from a woman aged 55-75 years in good health and CMV-seropositive. The chain uses TRBV28 and TRBJ1-1; possibly TRBD1 for D (5 bases). The sample consisted of PBMCs. CDR3 DNA: TGTGCCAGCAGTCTCGACCAGGGGAACACTGAAGCTTTCTTT. It yields the protein CASSLDQGNTEAFF.